This T cell receptor (beta chain) was identified during a study of T cell responses to AZD1222 COVID-19 vaccine. Sequencing used immunoSEQ multiplex PCR; TCRdb keeps in-frame clones, though not all of them. Of 140,000 to 150,000 clones detected, about 91% appear once; the ten largest clones hold approximately 15%. The CDR3 has 15 amino acids. The germline V gene encodes CDR1 SGHRS and CDR2 YFSETQ. V shed 3 bases, J shed 0 bases, and the junction held 4 bases outside the gene matches. Study findings and constraints: Possibly, clonal diversity was underestimated; donors were largely white British and included more females.

As for this clone: Its cognate antigen is unknown.

The TCR originated in an adult in good health. V is TRBV5-1 and J is TRBJ2-7; 9 bases align to TRBD1. Sample: peripheral blood, taken on day 0 of AZD1222 vaccination. The CDR3 sequence: CASSWGQGSSYEQYF. The CDR3, as DNA: TGCGCCAGCAGCTGGGGACAGGGAAGCTCCTACGAGCAGTACTTC.